The T cell receptor (beta chain) under discussion was sequenced for a study of shared clonotypes between healthy human individuals. Here immunoSEQ multiplex PCR was the method, and the copy in TCRdb shows in-frame clones only, minus some. Here the sample spans roughly 700,000 clones, less than 85% being singletons. Trimming cost V 8 bases and J 3 bases, with 13 bases left between them. Germline CDR1 LNHDA, CDR2 SQIVND (reference sequence). CDR3 length: 14 residues. About this clone: Its cognate antigen is unknown.

General study findings and limits: Sharing across a handful of donors was seen in approximately 5.2% of naive CD4 clonotypes.

The sample was memory CD4+ T cells sorted from blood. Subset here: CD45RA-negative fraction. This chain connects TRBV19 to TRBJ2-2; D call uncertain. This clonotype was sampled from a woman in her twenties or thirties in good health. The CDR3 DNA follows: TGTGCCAGTCGAGGTAGTTGGGACACCGGGGAGCTGTTTTTT. This translates into CASRGSWDTGELFF.